Below are 17 T cell receptor beta chains sequenced from a single sample in a study of T cell responses to AZD1222 COVID-19 vaccine. Measured with immunoSEQ multiplex PCR; TCRdb has only the in-frame clones, and not every one. Of about 140,000 clones in the sample, around 89% are singletons; the top ten hold 4.7%. Sequencing was performed on peripheral blood, taken on day 0 of AZD1222 vaccination. The receptor source for this set is an adult in good health.

V gene TRBV7-8 combines with J gene TRBJ2-3, with D perhaps assigned TRBD1 or TRBD2 (5 bases each). This CDR3 region has 15 residues. Deletions cut 3 bases from V and 0 bases from J, with 10 bases between. Germline lookup yields CDR1 SGHVS and CDR2 FQNEAQ. The CDR3 DNA reads TGTGCCAGCAGCTTTATCCGGGACAGCACAGATACGCAGTATTTT. Its protein product is CASSFIRDSTDTQYF.

This chain joins TRBV11-2 and TRBJ2-3; 9 nucleotides align to TRBD2. V gave up 3 bases and J gave up 6 bases; unmatched junction bases: 7. Germline CDR1 and CDR2: SGHAT and FQNNGV. The CDR3 has 15 amino acids. CDR3 protein: CASSFRGLAGDTQYF. In DNA form, the CDR3 reads TGTGCCAGCAGCTTTAGGGGACTAGCAGGGGATACGCAGTATTTT.

This rearrangement joins TRBV27 to TRBJ1-1, with 8 bases identical to TRBD1. After removal of 5 bases from V and 2 bases from J, the junction contained 22 bases not matched to a gene. The CDR3 has 20 residues. Germline assignment: CDR1 MNHEY and CDR2 SMNVEV (reference sequence). The CDR3 nucleotides read TGTGCCAGCAGTCCCCGGACAGGGAGGGGGTTCGGGGGGTTCAACACTGAAGCTTTCTTT. It encodes CASSPRTGRGFGGFNTEAFF.

The chain joins TRBV12-3 or TRBV12-4 to TRBJ1-5; no firm D call. V lost 2 bases and J lost 4, with 6 bases in between. The CDR3 extends over 13 amino acids. The CDR3 DNA follows: TGTGCCAGCAGTTTATCGGAAAATCAGCCCCAGCATTTT. Translated: CASSLSENQPQHF.

The chain uses TRBV3-1 (or the pseudogene TRBV3-2) and TRBJ2-4; D not certain. CDR1 is LGHDT, CDR2 YNNKEL, per germline (reference sequence). This CDR3 has 16 residues. V gave up 1 base and J gave up 1 base, with 11 bases separating them. CDR3 in DNA: TGTGCCAGCAGCCAAGTCGTCGAGGTGGCCAAAAACATTCAGTACTTC. This codes for CASSQVVEVAKNIQYF.

The chain carries TRBV10-1 and TRBJ1-3; D gene ambiguous. Trimming took 4 bases from V and 4 from J, leaving 11 bases between them. The CDR3 totals 14 residues. CDR1 is WNHNN, CDR2 SYGVQD, per germline (reference sequence). CDR3 region: CASSADYSGNTIYF. DNA for the CDR3: TGCGCCAGCAGTGCCGATTACTCCGGAAACACCATATATTTT.

J is TRBJ2-3 and V is TRBV25-1, with D tentatively TRBD1 (5 bases). Trimming pared 1 base from V and 3 bases from J, leaving 17 bases between. CDR3 length: 17 residues. Germline lookup yields CDR1 MGHDK and CDR2 SYGVNS. This CDR3 reads CASSEFVRVDGTDTQYF. CDR3 coding DNA: TGTGCCAGCAGTGAATTTGTCAGGGTGGATGGTACAGATACGCAGTATTTT. Full variable domain (missing parts from reference TRBV25-1 and TRBJ2-3): EADIYQTPRYLVIGTGKKITLECSQTMGHDKMYWYQQDPGMELHLIHYSYGVNSTEKGDLSSESTVSRIRTEHFPLTLESARPSHTSQYLCASSEFVRVDGTDTQYFGPGTRLTVL.

The genes are TRBV3-1 (or the pseudogene TRBV3-2) and TRBJ1-1; D uncertain. Germline V gives CDR1 LGHDT, CDR2 YNNKEL (reference sequence). The CDR3 loop spans 16 amino acids. V was pared by 3 bases and J by 1 base, with 15 bases between. CDR3 in DNA: TGTGCCAGCAGCCAGAACCGAAAGTCAAGGAACACTGAAGCTTTCTTT. Translation: CASSQNRKSRNTEAFF.

The J gene is TRBJ1-1, the V gene TRBV27; D gene unclear. The germline V gene has CDR1 MNHEY and CDR2 SMNVEV (reference sequence). Between the trimmed V and J ends, which lost 5 bases and 3 bases, there was a span of 10 bases. The CDR3 loop spans 13 amino acids. The CDR3 loop is CASSRNWDTEAFF. For the CDR3, the DNA is TGTGCCAGCAGTCGGAACTGGGACACTGAAGCTTTCTTT.

V gene TRBV6-5 combines with J gene TRBJ2-2; a weak D match, TRBD2 (5 bases). Germline CDR1 and CDR2: MNHEY and SVGAGI. With 0 bases removed from V and 1 base from J, the gap between germline ends came to 9 bases. The CDR3 sequence is 16 residues long. CDR3 DNA sequence: TGTGCCAGCAGTTACTCGAGGGTTGGGAACACCGGGGAGCTGTTTTTT. Residues: CASSYSRVGNTGELFF.

The chain carries TRBV11-2 and TRBJ2-3; a weak D match, TRBD1 (6 bases). Trimming pared 3 bases from V and 2 bases from J, leaving 18 bases between. This CDR3 is built from 17 residues. Germline V gene sequence: CDR1 SGHAT, CDR2 FQNNGV. CDR3 nucleotides: TGTGCCAGCAGCTTTGTGTCCGTGGGGGCCTTCACAGATACGCAGTATTTT. As protein: CASSFVSVGAFTDTQYF. Full variable domain (rest looked up from reference TRBV11-2 and TRBJ2-3): EAGVAQSPRYKIIEKRQSVAFWCNPISGHATLYWYQQILGQGPKLLIQFQNNGVVDDSQLPKDRFSAERLKGVDSTLKIQPAKLEDSAVYLCASSFVSVGAFTDTQYFGPGTRLTVL.

The chain employs TRBV7-6 and TRBJ2-1; D gene ambiguous. Per germline, CDR1 SGHVS and CDR2 FNYEAQ. The CDR3 is made up of 15 amino acids. V gave up 1 base and J gave up 0 bases, with 7 bases separating them. The DNA for the CDR3 is TGTGCCAGCAGCTTAGTACCGAGCTCCTACAATGAGCAGTTCTTC. Translation gives CASSLVPSSYNEQFF.

The gene calls are TRBV5-1 and TRBJ1-6; D not certain. The germline gives CDR1 SGHRS, CDR2 YFSETQ. Trimming shortened V by 2 bases and J by 3 bases, and 6 bases separated the two germline ends. The CDR3 is made up of 14 amino acids. The CDR3 protein is CASSFNSYNSPLHF. In DNA form, the CDR3 reads TGCGCCAGCAGCTTTAACAGCTATAATTCACCCCTCCACTTT.

This clone was recorded a few times. The chain recombines TRBV7-9 with TRBJ2-1, with D perhaps matching TRBD1 (6 bases). This CDR3 has 15 residues. The V end was cut by 2 bases, the J end by 7 bases, with 15 bases between. CDR1 and CDR2 from the germline V gene are SEHNR and FQNEAQ (reference sequence). Here the CDR3 DNA reads TGTGCCAGCAGCTTAATCAGGGGTTATGTTAATGAGCAGTTCTTC. Encoded protein: CASSLIRGYVNEQFF.

The J gene is TRBJ1-4, the V gene TRBV6-2 or TRBV6-3; D remains ambiguous. The CDR3 contains 14 residues. The V end lost 6 bases, the J end lost 8 bases, and 16 bases lay between the germline ends. CDR1 is MNHEY and CDR2 is SVGEGT in the germline V gene. The DNA of the CDR3 is TGTGCCAGCAGCCGAGGTGGGCGGCGCGAAAAACTGTTTTTT. This gives the protein CASSRGGRREKLFF.

V is TRBV3-1 (or the pseudogene TRBV3-2) and J is TRBJ1-2; D perhaps matches TRBD1 (5 bases). Deletions cut 0 bases from V and 5 bases from J, with 16 bases between. The CDR3 covers 16 residues. Germline V lookup: CDR1 LGHDT, CDR2 YNNKEL (reference sequence). This chain's CDR3 is CASSQDPAGSYYGYTF. Here the CDR3 DNA reads TGTGCCAGCAGCCAAGATCCGGCAGGGTCGTATTATGGCTACACCTTC.

The chain is built from TRBV30 and TRBJ1-5, with TRBD1 matching 9 bases. CDR1 and CDR2 from the germline V gene are GTSNPN and SVGIG (reference sequence). This CDR3 has 15 residues. After removal of 3 bases from V and 7 bases from J, the junction contained 10 bases not matched to a gene. CDR3 sequence reads: CAWRAPGTGNQPQHF. The CDR3 bases are TGTGCCTGGAGAGCGCCCGGGACAGGGAACCAGCCCCAGCATTTT.